This T cell receptor (beta chain) was identified in a study of tumor and adjacent non-tumor tissue in lung cancer. The overall study: Patients comprised about a dozen adenocarcinoma, a couple of squamous cell carcinoma and 1 small cell lung cancer. On average, productive TCRbeta reads reached roughly 3.9 million per sample.

The length of the CDR3 is 12 residues. Germline loops: CDR1 SGHAT, CDR2 FQNNGV. This sample's RNA came from whole unsorted tissue. More than 3 cm separated this lung sample from the edge of the tumor. Study-wide results and caveats: Significantly higher TCR diversity was found in tumor than normal lung. Normal lung showed higher cumulative top 100 clone frequency than tumor.

The library came from three nested PCR rounds adapted from ARM-PCR protocols. MiXCR was run by TCRdb on the multiplex PCR reads, yielding one entry per CDR3 protein. The table lists 60,000 to 90,000 distinct CDR3 sequences, roughly 75% of them singletons. Concerning this clonotype: Its specificity is not known. A junction end diverges from the germline sequence, so it may reflect a read error.

This chain joins TRBV11-2 and TRBJ2-7; no definite D call. The sequence came from a woman aged 45-60 years with non-small cell lung cancer. Sample: distant non-tumor lung tissue. The CDR3 sequence: CASSTTSVERYF. The CDR3 nucleotides are TGTGCCAGCAGCACCACCTCGGTCGAGCGGTACTTC.